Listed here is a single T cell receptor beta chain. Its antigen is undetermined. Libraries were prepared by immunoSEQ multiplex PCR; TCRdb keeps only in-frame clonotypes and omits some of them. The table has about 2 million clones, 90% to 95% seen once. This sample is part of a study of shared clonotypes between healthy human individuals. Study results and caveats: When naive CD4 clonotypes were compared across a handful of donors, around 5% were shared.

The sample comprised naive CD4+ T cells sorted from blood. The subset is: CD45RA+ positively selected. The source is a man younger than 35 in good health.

This CDR3 reads CASSLVSGNPNTEAFF. The CDR3, as DNA: TGCGCCAGCAGCTTGGTATCTGGGAACCCGAACACTGAAGCTTTCTTT. The V call is TRBV5-1, the J call TRBJ1-1; D is undetermined. The V and J ends lost 0 bases and 1 base respectively, with 13 bases between them. Germline-derived CDR1 and CDR2 are SGHRS and YFSETQ. The CDR3 covers 16 residues. Complete variable domain (other parts from reference TRBV5-1 and TRBJ1-1): KAGVTQTPRYLIKTRGQQVTLSCSPISGHRSVSWYQQTPGQGLQFLFEYFSETQRNKGNFPGRFSGRQFSNSRSEMNVSTLELGDSALYLCASSLVSGNPNTEAFFGQGTRLTVV.